The 8 T cell receptor beta chains below come from one sample, sequenced in a study of PD-1 blockade in classical Hodgkin lymphoma. Only in-frame clones appear in the TCRdb table, and some are missing; sequencing was by immunoSEQ multiplex PCR. This sample yields around 18,000 clones, of which about three quarters are seen a single time; around 2.7% belongs to the top ten. The time point: cycle 4 day 1 (C4D1), after less than seven weeks of nivolumab. Every patient experienced relapse after autologous stem cell transplantation, and brentuximab vedotin exposure varied. Magnetic depletion of unwanted cells isolated CD4+ T cells from thawed PBMCs. The input for sequencing was CD4+ T cells from blood, taken before the fourth cycle of nivolumab. The receptors derive from a human donor with classical Hodgkin lymphoma.

The chain joins TRBV7-2 to TRBJ2-3; no clear D gene. Germline V CDR1 and CDR2: SGHTA, FQGNSA. The V end was cut by 5 bases, the J end by 3 bases, with 15 bases between. The CDR3 is 15 residues long. The CDR3 DNA is TGTGCCAGCAGCAACAGCTACAGAAAAACAGATACGCAGTATTTT. Amino acid sequence: CASSNSYRKTDTQYF.

The CDR3 DNA sequence: TGTGCCAGCAATGCAGGGGCATGGTTCTTC. Translated: CASNAGAWFF. The chain employs TRBV2 and TRBJ2-1; perhaps TRBD1 as D (6 bases). V was clipped by 7 bases and J by 15 bases, with 13 bases between them. Germline loops: CDR1 SNHLY, CDR2 FYNNEI. The CDR3 has 10 residues.

The J gene is TRBJ1-1, the V gene TRBV7-9; no clear D. Germline V lookup: CDR1 SEHNR, CDR2 FQNEAQ (reference sequence). There are 13 residues in the CDR3. Trimming took 5 bases from V and 1 from J, leaving 8 bases between them. CDR3 protein: CASSTRGNTEAFF. The DNA for the CDR3 is TGTGCCAGCAGCACGCGGGGGAACACTGAAGCTTTCTTT.

This clone has just a few counts. V gene TRBV18 combines with J gene TRBJ1-1; possibly TRBD1 for D (6 bases). Germline V gene sequence: CDR1 KGHSH, CDR2 LQKENI. The CDR3 contains 16 residues. V lost 3 bases and J 0 bases, leaving 14 bases between the germline ends. CDR3 loop: CASSPLPGHLNTEAFF. DNA of the CDR3: TGTGCCAGCTCACCGTTACCGGGACATTTGAACACTGAAGCTTTCTTT.

The chain is built from TRBV7-9 and TRBJ2-3; D is unresolved. The CDR3 runs to 14 residues. V was cut by 1 base and J by 4 bases, with 9 bases left in between. Germline loops: CDR1 SEHNR, CDR2 FQNEAQ (reference sequence). The CDR3 bases are TGTGCCAGCAGCTTAGGGAGTGGTTCAGATACGCAGTATTTT. As protein: CASSLGSGSDTQYF. Drawing the rest from reference TRBV7-9 and TRBJ2-3, the complete variable domain is DTGVSQNPRHKITKRGQNVTFRCDPISEHNRLYWYRQTLGQGPEFLTYFQNEAQLEKSRLLSDRFSAERPKGSFSTLEIQRTEQGDSAMYLCASSLGSGSDTQYFGPGTRLTVL.

This clone was seen a single time. The chain has TRBV7-2 and TRBJ1-2; D is possibly TRBD1 (6 bases). This CDR3 spans 14 amino acids. Germline CDR1 reads SGHTA; CDR2 reads FQGNSA. The V gene lost 6 bases and the J gene lost 3 bases, with 14 bases spanning the gap. The CDR3 here is CASRKGGYDYGYTF. CDR3 coding DNA: TGTGCCAGCAGAAAAGGGGGTTATGACTATGGCTACACCTTC.

The chain couples TRBV7-2 to TRBJ1-2; maybe TRBD1 (6 bases). Per the germline V gene, CDR1 is SGHTA and CDR2 is FQGNSA. V shed 2 bases and J shed 8 bases, with 18 bases lying between them. This CDR3 has 15 amino acids. In nucleotides, the CDR3 is TGTGCCAGCAGCTTAAACGGCAGGGGTCACGGGGGCTACACCTTC. As protein: CASSLNGRGHGGYTF.

This chain links TRBV4-2 with TRBJ2-5; the D is unclear. The CDR3 length is 13 residues. Germline V gene sequence: CDR1 LGHNA, CDR2 YNFKEQ. Trimming cost V 0 bases and J 6 bases, with 8 bases left between them. CDR3 protein: CASSQEARKTQYF. For the CDR3, the DNA is TGTGCCAGCAGCCAAGAGGCTAGGAAGACCCAGTACTTC.